Sequencing of this T cell receptor (beta chain) was carried out in a study of blood T cells in healthy people across ages. Study-wide points: PBMC samples, being unsorted, prevented any conclusive comparison of naive and antigen-experienced cells.

Primed by a sample-barcoded 5' primer and a J-beta primer mix, a second PCR proceeded for 7 to 11 cycles. Every cDNA was tagged by a template-switch adaptor with 12 random nucleotides. TCRdb reprocessed the 5' RACE reads with MiXCR, giving one entry per CDR3 protein. The table lists 800,000 or so distinct CDR3 sequences, approximately 25% of them singletons, with approximately 4% in the top ten. This clonotype was counted a few times. What it binds is unknown. Germline values: CDR1 WSHSY, CDR2 SAAADI. Trimming left V 4 bases short and J 7 bases short, with 7 bases between. This CDR3 has 12 amino acids. This sample was shared with a second study, whose subject was T cells of mothers and their children.

The chain combines TRBV10-2 with TRBJ2-2, with D hard to call. Sequences were obtained from blood. This TCR was recovered from a boy between 10 and 17 years old in good health. In DNA, the CDR3 is TGCGCCAGCAGTGGTGTGGACGGGGAGCTGTTTTTT. The encoded protein is CASSGVDGELFF.